The 21 T cell receptor beta chains below come from one sample, sequenced in a study of cytotoxic CD8 clonotypes in ibrutinib-treated CLL. Measured with immunoSEQ multiplex PCR; TCRdb has only the in-frame clones, and not every one. Altogether fewer than 100,000 clones are present, around 84% being singletons, with the ten largest covering under 6%. The sequencing here drew on PBMCs, taken before ibrutinib treatment. All receptors come from a human donor with chronic lymphocytic leukemia.

The genes are TRBV5-1 and TRBJ2-7; 8 nucleotides match TRBD1. The CDR3 consists of 13 residues. V lost 5 bases, J lost 4 bases, and 5 bases stayed unmatched. Germline V gives CDR1 SGHRS, CDR2 YFSETQ. The CDR3 loop is CASRRTGSYEQYF. In DNA form, the CDR3 reads TGCGCCAGCAGGAGGACAGGGTCGTACGAGCAGTACTTC.

The chain links TRBV11-3 to TRBJ1-3, with 7 positions matching TRBD1. From germline, CDR1 is SGHNT and CDR2 YENEEA. The CDR3 is 15 residues long. The V and J ends lost 5 bases and 0 bases, in that order; junction bases with no gene match: 4. Written as DNA, the CDR3 is TGTGCCAGCAGCATTGGGACAGACTCTGGAAACACCATATATTTT. This translates into CASSIGTDSGNTIYF.

This sequence joins TRBV18 and TRBJ1-1, with D unresolved. From germline, CDR1 is KGHSH and CDR2 LQKENI. The CDR3 consists of 12 residues. The V end was cut by 2 bases, the J end by 8 bases, with 9 bases between. The CDR3 spells CASSPDGGEAFF. The CDR3 nucleotides are TGTGCCAGCTCACCAGATGGCGGGGAAGCTTTCTTT.

The chain uses TRBV19 and TRBJ2-7; 8 nucleotides agree with TRBD1. The CDR3 extends over 15 amino acids. Germline CDR1 LNHDA, CDR2 SQIVND (reference sequence). The V gene end was trimmed by 0 bases and the J gene end by 3 bases; junction bases not matched to a gene: 4. This chain's CDR3 is CASSIEPGGLYEQYF. In DNA, the CDR3 is TGTGCCAGTAGTATAGAGCCAGGGGGCCTCTACGAGCAGTACTTC.

V usage is TRBV4-3 and J usage is TRBJ2-2; 8 nucleotides align to TRBD2. The germline gives CDR1 LGHNA, CDR2 YSLEER. The CDR3 totals 19 residues. Germline trimming cut 2 bases from V and 7 bases from J; bases unmatched to any gene: 18. The CDR3 protein is CASSQKRSGTSRRYGELFF. CDR3 nucleotide sequence: TGCGCCAGCAGCCAAAAAAGGTCCGGGACTAGTCGGAGATACGGGGAGCTGTTTTTT.

A few counts support this clone. The chain recombines TRBV9 with TRBJ1-1; no reliable D call. The CDR3 contains 13 residues. Germline V lookup: CDR1 SGDLS, CDR2 YYNGEE. Between the trimmed V and J ends, which lost 2 bases and 4 bases, there was a span of 9 bases. CDR3 coding DNA: TGTGCCAGCAGCGTTTCCCGGTCCACTGAAGCTTTCTTT. As protein: CASSVSRSTEAFF.

V usage is TRBV30 and J usage is TRBJ2-7, with 9 bases fitting TRBD2. The CDR3 is made up of 18 amino acids. CDR1 GTSNPN and CDR2 SVGIG come from the germline V gene (reference sequence). V trimming: 5 bases; J trimming: 5 bases; junction bases outside the gene matches: 22. The chain's CDR3 is CAWDHRVGPSGKANEQYF. The CDR3 DNA reads as TGTGCCTGGGATCACAGGGTGGGTCCTAGCGGGAAGGCGAACGAGCAGTACTTC.

The chain employs TRBV2 and TRBJ2-7, with TRBD2 identical over 10 bases. Germline V gene sequence: CDR1 SNHLY, CDR2 FYNNEI. Trimming cost V 6 bases and J 1 base; bases outside gene matches: 6. The CDR3 consists of 15 residues. Written as DNA, the CDR3 is TGTGCCAGCAGGGCTGGGACTAGCGTGTCCTACGAGCAGTACTTC. Translated: CASRAGTSVSYEQYF.

The chain links TRBV2 to TRBJ2-7; 8 bases fit TRBD2. V shed 4 bases, J shed 5 bases, and the junction held 13 bases outside the gene matches. CDR1 and CDR2 (germline): SNHLY, FYNNEI. There are 16 residues in the CDR3. CDR3 DNA: TGTGCCAGCAGTGGAAGCGGGAGTAAAGCTAGGGACGAGCAGTACTTC. This sequence encodes CASSGSGSKARDEQYF.

The rearrangement joins TRBV5-6 to TRBJ1-4, with D maybe TRBD1 (5 bases). This CDR3 contains 15 residues. Germline V CDR1 and CDR2: SGHDT, YYEEEE. Trimming took 4 bases from V and 12 from J, leaving 22 bases between them. The chain's CDR3 is CASSVGLSLGLQLFF. The CDR3 DNA reads as TGTGCCAGCAGCGTGGGGCTGTCCCTAGGGTTGCAACTGTTTTTT.

The rearrangement links TRBV15 to TRBJ2-2, with D perhaps TRBD1 or TRBD2 (6 bases each). The germline gives CDR1 LNHNV, CDR2 YYDKDF (reference sequence). The germline V and J ends were trimmed by 5 bases and 9 bases, with 13 bases remaining between them. The CDR3 is 13 residues long. CDR3 in DNA: TGTGCCACCAGCCCAACGGGGGCCTGGGAGCTGTTTTTT. This codes for CATSPTGAWELFF.

This chain links TRBV2 with TRBJ2-1, with TRBD2 identical over 8 bases. In germline, CDR1 is SNHLY, CDR2 FYNNEI. V was clipped by 5 bases and J by 4 bases; unmatched bases: 4. The CDR3 covers 14 residues. CDR3 sequence: CASSTSGPYNEQFF. Here the CDR3 DNA reads TGTGCCAGCAGTACTAGCGGACCATACAATGAGCAGTTCTTC.

The chain joins TRBV20-1 to TRBJ1-1; D call uncertain. The CDR3 runs 11 residues. The V gene lost 3 bases and the J gene lost 11 bases, with 13 bases spanning the gap. CDR1 DFQATT and CDR2 SNEGSKA come from the germline V gene (reference sequence). This CDR3 reads CSASLREGAFF. CDR3 nucleotide sequence: TGCAGTGCTAGTCTCCGGGAAGGGGCTTTCTTT.

The V and J genes are TRBV11-3 and TRBJ2-2; D is perhaps TRBD2 (6 bases). In germline, CDR1 is SGHNT, CDR2 YENEEA. Trimming stripped 3 bases from V and 5 bases from J, with 16 bases between. The CDR3 is 16 amino acids. CDR3: CASSFPVGGGTGELFF. The CDR3 DNA follows: TGTGCCAGCAGCTTCCCCGTGGGGGGTGGAACCGGGGAGCTGTTTTTT.

By its share, this clone is medium-sized. The rearrangement uses TRBV25-1 and TRBJ2-7, with 8 positions matching TRBD1. From germline, CDR1 is MGHDK and CDR2 SYGVNS. The CDR3 runs 11 residues. V was pared by 8 bases and J by 6 bases, with 3 bases of the junction left unmatched. CDR3 sequence reads: CASLTGAEQYF. The CDR3 DNA reads TGTGCCAGCCTGACAGGGGCCGAGCAGTACTTC.

This chain joins TRBV7-6 and TRBJ2-3; either TRBD1 or TRBD2 may fit D (6 bases each). Germline CDR1 and CDR2: SGHVS and FNYEAQ. The CDR3 totals 13 residues. Trimming removed 2 bases at V and 6 bases at J, with 9 bases between. CDR3: CASSLPGADTQYF. The CDR3 nucleotides are TGTGCCAGCAGCTTACCGGGGGCCGATACGCAGTATTTT.

There are a few counts of this clone. The chain carries TRBV27 and TRBJ2-2; 11 nucleotides align to TRBD1. Germline CDR1 MNHEY, CDR2 SMNVEV (reference sequence). The CDR3 is made up of 15 amino acids. V dropped 7 bases and J dropped 4; count of bases not matched to a gene: 5. The CDR3 protein is CASTPGTGGTGELFF. The CDR3 DNA reads as TGTGCCAGCACTCCCGGGACAGGGGGCACCGGGGAGCTGTTTTTT.

The chain employs TRBV13 and TRBJ1-4; 9 bases line up with TRBD1. The CDR3 sequence is 15 residues long. J lost 9 bases, V lost 0 bases, and 5 bases had no gene match. The germline V gene encodes CDR1 PRHDT and CDR2 FYEKMQ (reference sequence). The CDR3 coding sequence is TGTGCCAGCAGCTTAGGGAGTGGACAGGGGCAAAAACTGTTTTTT. It is translated as CASSLGSGQGQKLFF.

The chain joins TRBV5-1 to TRBJ2-2; the D is unclear. Germline CDR1 SGHRS, CDR2 YFSETQ. This CDR3 has 14 amino acids. Trimming removed 4 bases at V and 8 bases at J, with 15 bases between. CDR3 DNA sequence: TGCGCCAGCAGCACCCGTACTACTTCTGGGGAGCTGTTTTTT. This gives the protein CASSTRTTSGELFF.

In this sample, this clone turned up once. V gene TRBV7-2 combines with J gene TRBJ1-1; D perhaps matches TRBD1 (6 bases). Looked up from germline, CDR1 is SGHTA and CDR2 is FQGNSA. Trimming cost V 4 bases and J 3 bases, with 21 bases left between them. This CDR3 has 17 amino acids. The CDR3 protein is CASSSRVTGVRDTEAFF. Written as DNA, the CDR3 is TGTGCCAGCAGCTCTAGGGTGACAGGAGTTCGGGACACTGAAGCTTTCTTT.

The chain combines TRBV28 with TRBJ1-4; 11 bases are a match to TRBD1. This CDR3 region has 14 residues. After removal of 7 bases from V and 7 bases from J, the junction contained 5 bases not matched to a gene. CDR1 and CDR2 from the germline V gene are MDHEN and SYDVKM. CDR3 DNA sequence: TGTGCCAGCACACCGGGACAGGGGGGTGAAAAACTGTTTTTT. It encodes CASTPGQGGEKLFF.